Listed here are 28 T cell receptor beta chains from one sample, sequenced in a study of blood T cell repertoires in COVID-19. Profiled with immunoSEQ multiplex PCR; TCRdb holds only in-frame clones, not every one. The sample includes 140,000 to 150,000 clones, about nine tenths of them seen just once. The sample taken for sequencing was peripheral blood. These receptors all come from a human donor in a cohort sampled during active COVID-19.

The rearrangement uses TRBV25-1 and TRBJ2-3; a weak D match, TRBD1 (5 bases). The CDR3 is made up of 13 amino acids. Trimming removed 5 bases at V and 2 bases at J, with 8 bases between. Germline CDR1 and CDR2: MGHDK and SYGVNS. The CDR3 sequence is CASSYRPTDTQYF. The CDR3 DNA sequence: TGTGCCAGCAGTTACAGGCCCACAGATACGCAGTATTTT.

This chain links TRBV7-8 with TRBJ2-1; D not certain. CDR3 length: 11 residues. CDR1 and CDR2 from the germline V gene are SGHVS and FQNEAQ. Trimming shortened V by 3 bases and J by 10 bases, and 7 bases separated the two germline ends. The CDR3 DNA follows: TGTGCCAGCAGCTTTAGAACGGAGCAGTTCTTC. It translates to CASSFRTEQFF.

The rearrangement links TRBV28 to TRBJ2-5, with D possibly being TRBD1 (5 bases). The V gene's germline CDR1 is MDHEN and CDR2 SYDVKM. The length of the CDR3 is 13 residues. The V and J ends lost 4 bases and 4 bases respectively, with 10 bases between them. The CDR3 nucleotides read TGTGCCAGCAGTTCAGGGATGGGAGAGACCCAGTACTTC. It specifies CASSSGMGETQYF.

The rearrangement uses TRBV28 and TRBJ2-3; 9 nucleotides align to TRBD1. V lost 2 bases to trimming and J lost 4 bases; unmatched junction nucleotides: 1. The CDR3 totals 14 residues. Germline V gene data show CDR1 as MDHEN and CDR2 as SYDVKM. The CDR3 coding sequence is TGTGCCAGCAGTTTAGACAGGGGGGCAGATACGCAGTATTTT. Translating it yields CASSLDRGADTQYF.

The genes are TRBV6-5 and TRBJ2-3; D is unresolved. The CDR3 sequence is 14 residues long. V was cut by 4 bases and J by 6 bases, with 14 bases left in between. Germline assignment: CDR1 MNHEY and CDR2 SVGAGI. The CDR3 protein is CASSSPRNRDTQYF. The CDR3 coding sequence is TGTGCCAGCAGTTCACCTCGAAACCGGGATACGCAGTATTTT.

This clone was counted between two and nine times. The chain has TRBV19 and TRBJ2-7, with 7 bases matching TRBD2. V trimming: 5 bases; J trimming: 0 bases; junction bases outside the gene matches: 4. This CDR3 has 14 residues. Germline CDR1 LNHDA, CDR2 SQIVND (reference sequence). CDR3 residues: CASSSSGFSYEQYF. The CDR3 DNA follows: TGTGCCAGTAGTTCTAGCGGTTTCTCCTACGAGCAGTACTTC.

The V gene is TRBV14, the J gene TRBJ2-7, with 8 nucleotides matching TRBD1. This CDR3 contains 16 residues. The V gene end was trimmed by 3 bases and the J gene end by 2 bases; junction bases not matched to a gene: 9. Germline CDR1 SGHDN, CDR2 FVKESK. CDR3 DNA sequence: TGTGCCAGCAGCCACACCAAACAGGGGGGAACCTACGAGCAGTACTTC. Translation: CASSHTKQGGTYEQYF. The full variable domain, its missing parts supplied by reference TRBV14 and TRBJ2-7, is EAGVTQFPSHSVIEKGQTVTLRCDPISGHDNLYWYRRVMGKEIKFLLHFVKESKQDESGMPNNRFLAERTGGTYSTLKVQPAELEDSGVYFCASSHTKQGGTYEQYFGPGTRLTVT.

The chain carries TRBV10-2 and TRBJ2-7; 7 positions agree with TRBD2. CDR3 length: 15 amino acids. Trimming removed 2 bases from V and 0 bases from J; junction bases left unmatched: 4. Looked up from germline, CDR1 is WSHSY and CDR2 is SAAADI. CDR3 nucleotide sequence: TGCGCCAGCAGTGAGCCCGGGACTATCTCCTACGAGCAGTACTTC. It is translated as CASSEPGTISYEQYF.

This chain connects TRBV6-5 to TRBJ1-4; no clear D gene. The V gene's germline CDR1 is MNHEY and CDR2 SVGAGI. The length of the CDR3 is 14 residues. V shed 6 bases and J shed 0 bases, with 8 bases lying between them. This chain's CDR3 is CASSRDATNEKLFF. CDR3 DNA sequence: TGTGCCAGCAGCCGAGATGCAACTAATGAAAAACTGTTTTTT.

This chain joins TRBV5-5 and TRBJ2-7; TRBD1 aligns across 10 bases. V was pared by 4 bases and J by 7 bases, with 14 bases of the junction left unmatched. Germline V gene sequence: CDR1 SGHKS, CDR2 YYEKEE (reference sequence). The CDR3 is made up of 16 amino acids. The CDR3 reads CASSGRDRGVTEEQYF. CDR3 nucleotides: TGTGCCAGCAGCGGCCGGGACAGGGGAGTTACGGAAGAGCAGTACTTC.

The CDR3 DNA reads as TGTGCCAGCAGCCCCCTCAGGTTCTATGGCTACACCTTC. Its translation is CASSPLRFYGYTF. The chain recombines TRBV11-2 with TRBJ1-2; no firm D call. In germline, CDR1 is SGHAT, CDR2 FQNNGV. V shed 5 bases and J shed 4 bases, with 11 bases lying between them. The CDR3 is made up of 13 amino acids.

The genes are TRBV27 and TRBJ2-5; 7 bases match TRBD1. V was clipped by 5 bases and J by 1 base; unmatched bases: 1. The CDR3 extends over 13 amino acids. Germline lookup yields CDR1 MNHEY and CDR2 SMNVEV (reference sequence). The CDR3 DNA is TGTGCCAGCAGTCCAGGGGGCCAAGAGACCCAGTACTTC. Translated, it gives CASSPGGQETQYF.

The chain links TRBV6-1 to TRBJ2-5; D is unclear. This CDR3 has 12 amino acids. V lost 2 bases and J 5 bases, leaving 6 bases between the germline ends. The germline gives CDR1 MNHNS, CDR2 SASEGT. The CDR3 here is CASSERRETQYF. The CDR3 DNA sequence: TGTGCCAGCAGTGAACGCCGGGAGACCCAGTACTTC.

The chain is built from TRBV24-1 and TRBJ1-2; D remains ambiguous. Germline V gene data show CDR1 as KGHDR and CDR2 as SFDVKD. Trimming stripped 0 bases from V and 5 bases from J, with 12 bases between. CDR3 length equals 15 residues. CDR3 in amino acids: CATSDLRDEPYGYTF. The CDR3, as DNA: TGTGCCACCAGTGATTTGCGCGATGAGCCGTATGGCTACACCTTC.

This chain uses TRBV7-2 with TRBJ1-3, with a tentative D call TRBD1 (5 bases). With 5 bases removed from V and 3 bases from J, the gap between germline ends came to 8 bases. The germline V gene encodes CDR1 SGHTA and CDR2 FQGNSA. The CDR3 sequence is 13 residues long. This CDR3 reads CASSTRDGNTIYF. CDR3 in DNA: TGTGCCAGCAGCACCAGGGATGGAAACACCATATATTTT.

The rearrangement uses TRBV24-1 and TRBJ2-2; 7 bases fit TRBD2. The CDR3 runs 14 residues. The trim removed 5 bases at V and 4 bases at J, leaving 3 bases unmatched. The V gene's germline CDR1 is KGHDR and CDR2 SFDVKD. The CDR3: CATSVGGSTGELFF. As DNA, the CDR3 is TGTGCCACCAGTGTCGGGGGGAGCACCGGGGAGCTGTTTTTT.

The J gene is TRBJ2-1, the V gene TRBV19; 7 positions match TRBD2. This CDR3 contains 18 residues. The trim removed 5 bases at V and 7 bases at J, leaving 20 bases unmatched. Looked up from germline, CDR1 is LNHDA and CDR2 is SQIVND (reference sequence). CDR3 region: CASSSQLGLVGTTNEQFF. DNA of the CDR3: TGTGCCAGTAGTTCTCAACTCGGACTAGTCGGGACTACAAATGAGCAGTTCTTC.

V usage is TRBV30 and J usage is TRBJ2-7, with TRBD2 identical over 11 bases. This CDR3 is 15 amino acids long. J gave up 3 bases and V 1 base, and 5 bases lay outside the gene matches. Germline V lookup: CDR1 GTSNPN, CDR2 SVGIG (reference sequence). CDR3 region: CAWSGKLAGDYEQYF. The CDR3 DNA reads as TGTGCCTGGAGTGGGAAACTAGCGGGGGACTACGAGCAGTACTTC.

CDR3 DNA sequence: TGTGCCAGCAGCTGGGGGACTAGCGGGAGGGCCGGGGAGCTGTTTTTT. It yields the protein CASSWGTSGRAGELFF. The V call is TRBV5-4, the J call TRBJ2-2; 16 nucleotides agree with TRBD2. Unmatched junction bases numbered 2, after V lost 3 bases and J lost 6 bases. The CDR3 length is 16 residues. Germline lookup yields CDR1 SGHNT and CDR2 YYREEE (reference sequence). Together with reference TRBV5-4 and TRBJ2-2, the CDR3 gives the full variable domain: ETGVTQSPTHLIKTRGQQVTLRCSSQSGHNTVSWYQQALGQGPQFIFQYYREEENGRGNFPPRFSGLQFPNYSSELNVNALELDDSALYLCASSWGTSGRAGELFFGEGSRLTVL.

The chain uses TRBV16 and TRBJ1-2, with TRBD1 identical over 10 bases. The CDR3 contains 15 residues. Germline lookup yields CDR1 KGHSY and CDR2 FQNENV. V was clipped by 4 bases and J by 6 bases; unmatched bases: 8. CDR3 sequence (DNA): TGTGCCAGCAGCCCGCGACAGGGGGCGTACAATGGCTACACCTTC. It is translated as CASSPRQGAYNGYTF.

The chain couples TRBV5-1 to TRBJ2-5, with TRBD2 as a possible D gene (5 bases). Trimming stripped 5 bases from V and 2 bases from J, with 16 bases between. Germline V gene sequence: CDR1 SGHRS, CDR2 YFSETQ. This CDR3 has 15 residues. This CDR3 is CASRPSPTKQETQYF. The CDR3 nucleotides are TGCGCCAGCAGACCCTCTCCGACTAAACAAGAGACCCAGTACTTC.

The J gene is TRBJ2-4, the V gene TRBV11-2, with TRBD1 identical over 9 bases. The germline gives CDR1 SGHAT, CDR2 FQNNGV. The CDR3 sequence is 17 residues long. V was pared by 3 bases and J by 7 bases, with 13 bases of the junction left unmatched. For the CDR3, the DNA is TGTGCCAGCAGCTTCCGGGACAGGGAGGCGGGGACCAACATTCAGTACTTC. It codes for CASSFRDREAGTNIQYF.

In nucleotides, the CDR3 is TGCAGTGCTAGTCAAGCAGGGCCTGAAGCTTTCTTT. Protein sequence: CSASQAGPEAFF. The chain joins TRBV20-1 to TRBJ1-1, with D possibly matching TRBD1 (5 bases). The germline V gene encodes CDR1 DFQATT and CDR2 SNEGSKA (reference sequence). The CDR3 extends over 12 amino acids. V dropped 3 bases and J dropped 6 bases, with 11 bases sitting between them.

The chain is built from TRBV7-3 and TRBJ2-5; maybe TRBD2 (6 bases). The germline CDR1 and CDR2 sequences are SGHTA and FQGTGA. CDR3 length: 14 residues. Trimming cost V 2 bases and J 2 bases, with 9 bases left between them. The DNA of the CDR3 is TGTGCCAGCAGCTTAGGTCGGGGGCAAGAGACCCAGTACTTC. This encodes CASSLGRGQETQYF.

The chain links TRBV6-2 or TRBV6-3 to TRBJ2-7; unclear D gene. Germline V lookup: CDR1 MNHEY, CDR2 SVGEGT. There are 12 residues in the CDR3. Trimming pared 1 base from V and 10 bases from J, leaving 11 bases between. CDR3 bases: TGTGCCAGCAGTTACTTACCAGAAGTACAGTACTTC. Encoded protein: CASSYLPEVQYF.

The chain carries TRBV28 and TRBJ2-3, with D maybe TRBD2 (5 bases). This CDR3 comprises 15 residues. The germline gives CDR1 MDHEN, CDR2 SYDVKM. V was shortened by 7 bases and J by 5 bases, with 19 bases between the two germline ends. CDR3 sequence reads: CASTPSRGLGDTQYF. For the CDR3, the DNA is TGTGCCAGCACCCCTTCGAGAGGGCTGGGAGATACGCAGTATTTT.

This chain connects TRBV4-3 to TRBJ2-2; 7 bases align to TRBD1. Germline assignment: CDR1 LGHNA and CDR2 YSLEER. The CDR3 covers 16 residues. V shed 3 bases and J 2 bases; nucleotides not matched to a gene: 6. CDR3 sequence: CASSHTGTANTGELFF. CDR3 sequence (DNA): TGCGCCAGCAGCCATACCGGGACAGCTAACACCGGGGAGCTGTTTTTT.

This clone was seen only a few times. The rearrangement links TRBV5-4 to TRBJ2-5, with 7 bases that match TRBD1. V lost 4 bases to trimming and J lost 6 bases; unmatched junction nucleotides: 9. Germline CDR1 and CDR2: SGHNT and YYREEE (reference sequence). There are 14 residues in the CDR3. CDR3 nucleotides: TGTGCCAGCAGCAACACAGGGGACAAAAAGACCCAGTACTTC. It yields the protein CASSNTGDKKTQYF.